Presented here are 11 T cell receptor beta chains from one specimen sequenced in a study of T-cell reconstitution after alpha-beta-depleted transplantation in children. This sample's TCRbeta library carried unique molecular identifier barcodes. TCRdb fed the PCR reads into MiXCR, producing one record per CDR3 protein. Among 200,000 to 250,000 distinct CDR3 sequences listed, roughly a tenth were seen once. Here the sequenced sample was PBMCs, taken before TCRalphabeta/CD19-depleted stem cell transplant. The receptor source for this set is a child in the first two years of life with acute myeloid leukemia, due to receive a stem cell transplant.

This clonotype has at least ten counts. The chain uses TRBV10-3 and TRBJ2-2, with D unclear. Germline values: CDR1 ENHRY, CDR2 SYGVKD. Trimming shortened V by 2 bases and J by 2 bases, and 0 bases separated the two germline ends. CDR3 length: 12 residues. In DNA, the CDR3 is TGTGCCATCAGTGAGAACACCGGGGAGCTGTTTTTT. Translation: CAISENTGELFF.

This clonotype was detected ten times or more. The chain couples TRBV20-1 to TRBJ1-5, with D uncertain. The CDR3 is 13 amino acids. The V end was cut by 7 bases, the J end by 4 bases, with 14 bases between. Germline lookup yields CDR1 DFQATT and CDR2 SNEGSKA (reference sequence). CDR3 bases: TGCAGTGGAGCCATAAACTATAATCAGCCCCAGCATTTT. Protein sequence: CSGAINYNQPQHF.

This clonotype has ten or more counts. The rearrangement joins TRBV29-1 to TRBJ1-2, with 8 bases lining up with TRBD1. V was pared by 7 bases and J by 4 bases, with 2 bases of the junction left unmatched. The germline CDR1 and CDR2 sequences are SQVTM and ANQGSEA. The CDR3 is 11 residues long. The CDR3: CSAGTGYGYTF. CDR3 coding DNA: TGCAGCGCCGGGACAGGCTATGGCTACACCTTC.

This clonotype was counted many times. The rearrangement uses TRBV7-9 and TRBJ2-1; TRBD1 is a possible D gene (5 bases). The CDR3 runs to 15 residues. The germline CDR1 and CDR2 sequences are SEHNR and FQNEAQ (reference sequence). The ends were cut back, 3 bases at V and 2 bases at J, with 11 bases in the middle. The CDR3 DNA sequence: TGTGCCAGCAGCTTCACAGGTTTGGCCTACAATGAGCAGTTCTTC. This gives the protein CASSFTGLAYNEQFF.

This clonotype has a count of ten or more. The chain recombines TRBV7-2 with TRBJ2-7, with TRBD2 as a possible D gene (5 bases). Germline assignment: CDR1 SGHTA and CDR2 FQGNSA. The ends were cut back, 5 bases at V and 5 bases at J, with 19 bases in the middle. The CDR3 is made up of 15 amino acids. CDR3 bases: TGTGCCAGCAGCCTTAGAGTGGCTAGCCTCAACGAGCAGTACTTC. Encoded protein: CASSLRVASLNEQYF.

This clonotype was counted many times. V usage is TRBV28 and J usage is TRBJ1-2; 7 nucleotides align to TRBD1. The junction had 8 bases not matched to a gene; V was cut back by 6 bases and J by 4 bases. The germline V gene encodes CDR1 MDHEN and CDR2 SYDVKM. The CDR3 totals 14 residues. CDR3 sequence: CASSRQGEGYGYTF. DNA of the CDR3: TGTGCCAGCAGCAGACAGGGAGAAGGCTATGGCTACACCTTC.

J is TRBJ2-7 and V is TRBV6-1; D may be TRBD1 or TRBD2 (5 bases each). V was clipped by 6 bases and J by 3 bases, with 15 bases between them. The CDR3 is 14 amino acids. Germline CDR1 is MNHNS and CDR2 is SASEGT. The CDR3 nucleotides are TGTGCCAGCAGCTTCCGGGACCCCGACTACGAGCAGTACTTC. It codes for CASSFRDPDYEQYF.

This clonotype was recorded many times. The V call is TRBV28, the J call TRBJ2-1, with 8 bases lining up with TRBD2. Unmatched junction bases numbered 10, after V lost 5 bases and J lost 7 bases. Germline loops: CDR1 MDHEN, CDR2 SYDVKM. CDR3 length: 15 residues. CDR3 sequence (DNA): TGTGCCAGCAGTGAGCGGGGGTCCGGACGGAATGAGCAGTTCTTC. This sequence encodes CASSERGSGRNEQFF.

This clonotype was seen repeatedly, ten times or more. This chain joins TRBV28 and TRBJ2-5; D is unclear. The CDR3 sequence is 13 residues long. V lost 8 bases and J 2 bases, leaving 12 bases between the germline ends. Germline V gene lookup returns CDR1 MDHEN and CDR2 SYDVKM. The CDR3 protein is CASEKRVQETQYF. Here the CDR3 DNA reads TGTGCCAGCGAGAAGAGAGTACAAGAGACCCAGTACTTC.

This clonotype showed up many times. The CDR3 DNA follows: TGCGCCAGCAGAGAACAGGGGACCTACACCTTC. Protein: CASREQGTYTF. The chain employs TRBV5-1 and TRBJ1-2; TRBD1 matches at 7 bases. This CDR3 has 11 residues. Germline V gives CDR1 SGHRS, CDR2 YFSETQ. V shed 5 bases, J shed 10 bases, and the junction held 5 bases outside the gene matches.

At least ten counts were recorded for this clonotype. The rearrangement uses TRBV29-1 and TRBJ2-2, with 9 nucleotides matching TRBD1. V shed 6 bases and J 4 bases; nucleotides not matched to a gene: 6. CDR1 is SQVTM and CDR2 is ANQGSEA in the germline V gene. The CDR3 runs to 14 residues. The CDR3 DNA follows: TGCAGCGTGGAGGGACAGGGCAGCACCGGGGAGCTGTTTTTT. Its protein is CSVEGQGSTGELFF.